This record covers a single T cell receptor (beta chain). Germline V gene lookup returns CDR1 SGDLS and CDR2 YYNGEE. This CDR3 is 14 amino acids long. V was cut by 3 bases and J by 6 bases, with 13 bases left in between. These data belong to a study of shared clonotypes between healthy human individuals. The data were produced by immunoSEQ multiplex PCR, yet TCRdb's version contains in-frame clones alone and is incomplete. The sample yields about 1 million clones, around 74% seen once. Everyone who donated was a Caucasian adult who lived in Nashville, Tennessee. Specimen: memory CD4+ T cells sorted from blood. The subset here: CD45RA-negative fraction. The clonotype comes from a man aged 18 to 29 in good health. This chain links TRBV9 with TRBJ1-3; D is undetermined. The CDR3 region has the DNA TGTGCCAGCAGCGCTGGGAATGTTGAAAACACCATATATTTT. It specifies CASSAGNVENTIYF.